The clone carrying this T cell receptor (beta chain) was counted many times. Cells sorted as Tregs were CD4+, CD25+ and CD127-/low. Germline V gene sequence: CDR1 DFQATT, CDR2 SNEGSKA (reference sequence). This CDR3 is 17 amino acids long. The V end was cut by 3 bases, the J end by 0 bases, with 18 bases between. Constant-region reverse primers amplified full-length variable regions, followed by semi-nested Nested Universal Primer A PCR. TCRdb itself ran the 5' RACE reads through MiXCR, one entry per CDR3 protein. The profile shows tens of thousands of distinct CDR3 sequences, over 20% of them singletons.

The chain combines TRBV20-1 with TRBJ2-1, with D perhaps TRBD1 or TRBD2 (5 bases each). The sequenced sample was tumor-infiltrating Tregs sorted from the breast tumor. This TCR came from a female donor with breast cancer. The CDR3: CSASPYLRGPSYNEQFF. The CDR3 coding sequence is TGCAGTGCTAGTCCCTACTTAAGGGGACCCTCCTACAATGAGCAGTTCTTC.